Below, 32 T cell receptor beta chains from the same sample are listed, as sequenced in a study of blood T cell repertoires in COVID-19. Profiling relied on immunoSEQ multiplex PCR, and the TCRdb table lists in-frame clones only, not all of them. The profile shows around 91,000 clones, about 85% of them singletons. The sequencing sample was made of peripheral blood. These receptors all come from a human donor in a cohort sampled during active COVID-19.

The chain combines TRBV5-4 with TRBJ2-7; D is unclear. The V end lost 2 bases, the J end lost 3 bases, and 15 bases lay between the germline ends. CDR3 length equals 15 residues. Germline V gene data show CDR1 as SGHNT and CDR2 as YYREEE (reference sequence). The CDR3 loop reads CASSLSSARGYEQYF. CDR3 DNA sequence: TGTGCCAGCAGCTTAAGCTCCGCGCGCGGCTACGAGCAGTACTTC.

This clone has just a few counts. J is TRBJ2-7 and V is TRBV5-1; maybe TRBD2 (6 bases). CDR3 size: 14 residues. Germline lookup yields CDR1 SGHRS and CDR2 YFSETQ. Trimming pared 1 base from V and 2 bases from J, leaving 10 bases between. In DNA, the CDR3 is TGCGCCAGCAGCTTGACGGGAGCAGCCTACGAGCAGTACTTC. As protein: CASSLTGAAYEQYF.

This clone was detected only a few times. This chain links TRBV28 with TRBJ1-5; 7 positions agree with TRBD1. The V gene end was trimmed by 6 bases and the J gene end by 4 bases; junction bases not matched to a gene: 6. In germline, CDR1 is MDHEN, CDR2 SYDVKM. The CDR3 consists of 14 residues. The CDR3 bases are TGTGCCAGCAGCCGAACCAGGGGGAATCAGCCCCAGCATTTT. Translating it yields CASSRTRGNQPQHF.

As regards this clone: The junction and the germline gene differ at one end; a read error may be behind it. This chain uses TRBV2 with TRBJ1-2; the D is unclear. Germline V gene lookup returns CDR1 SNHLY and CDR2 FYNNEI. The CDR3 extends over 14 amino acids. CDR3 DNA: TGTGCCAGCAGGGAAGGACGGAGTAGTTATGGCTACACCTTC. Translating it yields CASREGRSSYGYTF.

Written as DNA, the CDR3 is TGTGCCAGCAGTCCCGGGCTGGGACAGGGCGGCGAAGAGACCCAGTACTTC. Residues: CASSPGLGQGGEETQYF. This rearrangement joins TRBV27 to TRBJ2-5; 9 nucleotides line up with TRBD1. V was clipped by 5 bases and J by 3 bases; unmatched bases: 13. Germline CDR1 and CDR2: MNHEY and SMNVEV (reference sequence). The CDR3 covers 17 residues.

The chain employs TRBV7-2 and TRBJ2-3; 11 bases map to TRBD2. The CDR3 spans 17 residues. Per the germline V gene, CDR1 is SGHTA and CDR2 is FQGNSA. V was clipped by 6 bases and J by 3 bases; unmatched bases: 11. CDR3 sequence (DNA): TGTGCCAGCAGTCAAACCCTAGCGGGAGGAAGTACAGATACGCAGTATTTT. This gives the protein CASSQTLAGGSTDTQYF.

This chain connects TRBV30 to TRBJ2-5, with 7 bases lining up with TRBD1. Germline V lookup: CDR1 GTSNPN, CDR2 SVGIG (reference sequence). This CDR3 is 14 amino acids long. V dropped 3 bases and J dropped 0; count of bases not matched to a gene: 4. The CDR3, as DNA: TGTGCCTGGAGCCGGGACAGCCACCAAGAGACCCAGTACTTC. Translation gives CAWSRDSHQETQYF. Complete variable domain (other parts from reference TRBV30 and TRBJ2-5): SQTIHQWPATLVQPVGSPLSLECTVEGTSNPNLYWYRQAAGRGLQLLFYSVGIGQISSEVPQNLSASRPQDRQFILSSKKLLLSDSGFYLCAWSRDSHQETQYFGPGTRLLVL.

The CDR3 reads CAWSVKGGSEKLFF. The DNA for the CDR3 is TGTGCCTGGAGTGTCAAGGGAGGTAGTGAAAAACTGTTTTTT. The chain uses TRBV30 and TRBJ1-4; D ambiguous. The V gene lost 0 bases and the J gene lost 7 bases, with 12 bases spanning the gap. CDR3 length: 14 residues. Germline V gives CDR1 GTSNPN, CDR2 SVGIG (reference sequence).

The chain joins TRBV5-4 to TRBJ1-2; 9 bases align to TRBD1. Germline values: CDR1 SGHNT, CDR2 YYREEE (reference sequence). The V segment lost 4 bases and the J segment 3 bases; nucleotides outside the gene matches: 4. The CDR3 spans 14 residues. The CDR3 sequence: CASSVGQGDYGYTF. CDR3 nucleotides: TGTGCCAGCAGCGTGGGACAGGGAGACTATGGCTACACCTTC.

This rearrangement joins TRBV18 to TRBJ2-6; D call uncertain. CDR3 length: 15 residues. Germline CDR1 KGHSH, CDR2 LQKENI. Trimming left V 2 bases short and J 0 bases short, with 5 bases between. Here the CDR3 reads CASSPNFSGANVLTF. In nucleotides, the CDR3 is TGTGCCAGCTCACCAAACTTCTCTGGGGCCAACGTCCTGACTTTC.

Details on this clone: Other DNA sequences of this sample code for an identical CDR3. The DNA of the CDR3 is TGTGCCAGCAGTTCTCCAACAGGGCGTATTACTGAAGCTTTCTTT. It encodes CASSSPTGRITEAFF. The chain joins TRBV6-5 to TRBJ1-1, with D possibly being TRBD1 (6 bases). V was clipped by 4 bases and J by 5 bases, with 17 bases between them. The CDR3 consists of 15 residues. Germline values: CDR1 MNHEY, CDR2 SVGAGI.

This chain uses TRBV11-3 with TRBJ2-3; 11 positions match TRBD1. The CDR3 is 19 residues long. V lost 5 bases to trimming and J lost 3 bases; unmatched junction nucleotides: 16. Germline lookup yields CDR1 SGHNT and CDR2 YENEEA. CDR3 sequence reads: CASSARTGGAEGRTDTQYF. The DNA for the CDR3 is TGTGCCAGCAGCGCACGGACAGGGGGCGCCGAGGGAAGGACAGATACGCAGTATTTT.

This chain uses TRBV7-3 with TRBJ2-2, with 8 bases lining up with TRBD1. After removal of 6 bases from V and 7 bases from J, the junction contained 7 bases not matched to a gene. The CDR3 is 14 residues long. Germline V gene data show CDR1 as SGHTA and CDR2 as FQGTGA. The CDR3 DNA reads TGTGCCAGCAGGGGGGACAGGCGAGGCGGGGAGCTGTTTTTT. Amino acid sequence: CASRGDRRGGELFF. Complete variable domain (other parts from reference TRBV7-3 and TRBJ2-2): GAGVSQTPSNKVTEKGKYVELRCDPISGHTALYWYRQSLGQGPEFLIYFQGTGAADDSGLPNDRFFAVRPEGSVSTLKIQRTERGDSAVYLCASRGDRRGGELFFGEGSRLTVL.

This clone is labeled medium-sized. The identical CDR3 is also encoded by other nucleotide sequences in the sample. The chain joins TRBV7-3 to TRBJ1-3; unclear D gene. The CDR3 spans 16 residues. The V end was cut by 0 bases, the J end by 0 bases, with 9 bases between. Germline loops: CDR1 SGHTA, CDR2 FQGTGA. The CDR3 DNA is TGTGCCAGCAGCTTAACTGGCGGGAACTCTGGAAACACCATATATTTT. Translated, it gives CASSLTGGNSGNTIYF.

The chain links TRBV6-5 to TRBJ1-1; D remains ambiguous. The V and J ends lost 5 bases and 4 bases respectively, with 17 bases between them. Germline loops: CDR1 MNHEY, CDR2 SVGAGI. The CDR3 sequence is 15 residues long. DNA of the CDR3: TGTGCCAGCAGTCCCGATCGTTCGGGGAGCACTGAAGCTTTCTTT. Its translation is CASSPDRSGSTEAFF.

The V call is TRBV6-2 or TRBV6-3, the J call TRBJ1-1; no clear D gene. The germline V and J ends were trimmed by 0 bases and 4 bases, with 9 bases remaining between them. There are 14 residues in the CDR3. The germline V gene has CDR1 MNHEY and CDR2 SVGEGT. In nucleotides, the CDR3 is TGTGCCAGCAGTTACTCGTCGACAACCACTGAAGCTTTCTTT. This encodes CASSYSSTTTEAFF.

The chain is built from TRBV9 and TRBJ2-7; D is possibly TRBD1 (6 bases). V was cut by 0 bases and J by 2 bases, with 12 bases left in between. Germline V gene sequence: CDR1 SGDLS, CDR2 YYNGEE. CDR3 length: 15 residues. CDR3 DNA: TGTGCCAGCAGCGTAGGCAGGGGCTGGGCCTACGAGCAGTACTTC. It codes for CASSVGRGWAYEQYF.

The chain combines TRBV12-3 or TRBV12-4 with TRBJ2-5; D might be TRBD2 (6 bases). The length of the CDR3 is 13 residues. Deletions cut 3 bases from V and 4 bases from J, with 9 bases between. CDR3 coding DNA: TGTGCCAGCAGTTTGGGGGAGGCAGAGACCCAGTACTTC. Translating it yields CASSLGEAETQYF.

The chain has TRBV7-9 and TRBJ1-5; 11 bases are shared with TRBD1. This CDR3 region has 15 residues. V was clipped by 4 bases and J by 4 bases; unmatched bases: 3. From germline, CDR1 is SEHNR and CDR2 FQNEAQ (reference sequence). CDR3: CASSWGTGGNQPQHF. CDR3 sequence (DNA): TGTGCCAGCAGCTGGGGGACAGGGGGAAATCAGCCCCAGCATTTT.

This rearrangement joins TRBV5-1 to TRBJ2-3, with 9 bases identical to TRBD2. Germline CDR1 is SGHRS and CDR2 is YFSETQ. Trimming took 7 bases from V and 1 from J; bases not matched to a gene: 10. This CDR3 spans 16 amino acids. CDR3 sequence (DNA): TGCGCCAGCGGGGGAACCGTAGCGGGGGGCACAGATACGCAGTATTTT. Residues: CASGGTVAGGTDTQYF.

The table lists this clone with a count of one. CDR3 sequence: CASSHSEGGGSYEQYF. The CDR3 DNA is TGTGCCAGCAGCCACTCCGAAGGGGGGGGATCCTACGAGCAGTACTTC. The genes are TRBV3-1 (or the pseudogene TRBV3-2) and TRBJ2-7; the D gene is possibly TRBD2 (7 bases). V lost 3 bases, J lost 1 base, and 16 bases lay in between. The CDR3 is 16 residues long. Germline-derived CDR1 and CDR2 are LGHDT and YNNKEL (reference sequence).

J is TRBJ2-1 and V is TRBV25-1; TRBD2 matches 8 bases. The CDR3 spans 15 residues. Trimming took 7 bases from V and 6 from J; bases not matched to a gene: 11. Germline CDR1 and CDR2: MGHDK and SYGVNS. The chain's CDR3 is CASKHRTSGSNEQFF. CDR3 nucleotides: TGTGCCAGCAAACATCGCACTAGCGGCTCCAATGAGCAGTTCTTC.

This clone was seen more than once but under ten times. This CDR3 reads CASSQRDRRSPLHF. The DNA of the CDR3 is TGTGCCAGCAGCCAACGGGACAGAAGATCACCCCTCCACTTT. This rearrangement joins TRBV4-2 to TRBJ1-6; 7 bases fit TRBD1. Losses at the gene ends were 2 bases for V and 10 bases for J; bases not matched to a gene: 5. The CDR3 runs 14 residues. Germline V gene data show CDR1 as LGHNA and CDR2 as YNFKEQ.

The chain employs TRBV9 and TRBJ2-5, with D possibly TRBD2 on 5 matching bases. CDR3 size: 13 residues. Per germline, CDR1 SGDLS and CDR2 YYNGEE. Trimming cost V 4 bases and J 5 bases, with 12 bases left between them. The CDR3: CASSSKADETQYF. The CDR3 DNA is TGTGCCAGCAGCTCAAAAGCGGATGAGACCCAGTACTTC. Using reference TRBV9 and TRBJ2-5 for the parts outside the CDR3, the full variable domain is DSGVTQTPKHLITATGQRVTLRCSPRSGDLSVYWYQQSLDQGLQFLIQYYNGEERAKGNILERFSAQQFPDLHSELNLSSLELGDSALYFCASSSKADETQYFGPGTRLLVL.

V and J are TRBV4-3 and TRBJ2-3, with 9 bases identical to TRBD2. Trimming at V came to 1 base and at J to 7 bases, leaving 3 bases not matched to a gene. Germline assignment: CDR1 LGHNA and CDR2 YSLEER. The CDR3 has 14 residues. Here the CDR3 reads CASSQVLAGYTQYF. The CDR3 coding sequence is TGCGCCAGCAGCCAAGTTCTAGCGGGATATACGCAGTATTTT.

The chain links TRBV7-3 to TRBJ2-1, with 9 bases lining up with TRBD2. This CDR3 region has 14 residues. V shed 2 bases and J 7 bases; nucleotides not matched to a gene: 3. CDR1 and CDR2 (germline): SGHTA, FQGTGA. The CDR3 reads CASSLAGGLNEQFF. In nucleotides, the CDR3 is TGTGCCAGCAGCTTAGCGGGGGGGCTGAATGAGCAGTTCTTC.

The V and J genes are TRBV6-2 or TRBV6-3 and TRBJ2-5; weak D call: TRBD2 (6 bases). The V and J ends lost 5 bases and 7 bases respectively, with 20 bases between them. The CDR3 spans 15 residues. The germline CDR1 and CDR2 sequences are MNHEY and SVGEGT. In nucleotides, the CDR3 is TGTGCCAGCAGTGGCAGCCCCGGGACTCGTGGGACCCAGTACTTC. Protein: CASSGSPGTRGTQYF.

The genes are TRBV6-1 and TRBJ1-1; TRBD1 aligns across 8 bases. From germline, CDR1 is MNHNS and CDR2 SASEGT. The J segment lost 3 bases and the V segment lost 2 bases, leaving 2 bases of the junction unmatched. The CDR3 is 14 residues long. CDR3 sequence (DNA): TGTGCCAGCAGTGAACAGGGGGCCGACACTGAAGCTTTCTTT. The encoded protein is CASSEQGADTEAFF.

The rearrangement uses TRBV29-1 and TRBJ2-2; D gene ambiguous. Germline lookup yields CDR1 SQVTM and CDR2 ANQGSEA. CDR3 length equals 13 residues. The V end lost 1 base, the J end lost 4 bases, and 7 bases lay between the germline ends. CDR3 protein: CSVEVQVTGELFF. The CDR3 bases are TGCAGCGTTGAAGTACAAGTCACCGGGGAGCTGTTTTTT.

The V call is TRBV30, the J call TRBJ2-3, with 7 bases lining up with TRBD2. The germline CDR1 and CDR2 sequences are GTSNPN and SVGIG (reference sequence). CDR3 length: 14 residues. The V and J ends lost 7 bases and 4 bases, in that order; junction bases with no gene match: 11. The CDR3 is CALELGLSPDTQYF. CDR3 bases: TGTGCCTTGGAATTGGGACTATCTCCAGATACGCAGTATTTT.

The V gene is TRBV30, the J gene TRBJ2-7, with 9 bases aligning to TRBD1. This CDR3 spans 12 amino acids. The junction had 8 bases not matched to a gene; V was cut back by 8 bases and J by 6 bases. CDR1 and CDR2 (germline): GTSNPN, SVGIG (reference sequence). In DNA, the CDR3 is TGTGCCGGGGACAGGGATTGGAGCGAGCAGTACTTC. Its protein is CAGDRDWSEQYF.

V usage is TRBV2 and J usage is TRBJ2-7; 10 nucleotides line up with TRBD2. Germline CDR1 and CDR2: SNHLY and FYNNEI. This CDR3 is 14 amino acids long. The ends lost 4 bases at V and 9 bases at J; junction bases unmatched: 9. CDR3 nucleotides: TGTGCCAGCAGTGCCGGACTAGCGGTCGCGGGGCAGTACTTC. Translation gives CASSAGLAVAGQYF.